A selection of T cell receptor beta chains follows, all from one sample in a study of T cells in Graves' hyperthyroidism and ophthalmopathy. TCRdb processed the multiplex PCR reads anew with MiXCR; each CDR3 protein has one entry. This sample carries about 610,000 distinct CDR3 sequences, approximately 15% of them seen once, and the ten largest clones take around 3.5%. Input material: blood. The receptors were gathered from a woman aged 40 to 55 with Graves' ophthalmopathy. Each CDR3 is given with its conserved first and last residue. Each record gives: V gene, clone size, J gene, D gene, CDR3 DNA, CDR3 protein. A D gene is named only where the DNA matches it firmly. Clone size appears in some rows only: once, few, many, or a class for an expanded clone.

v_gene: TRBV11-2
abundance: many
j_gene: TRBJ2-7
d_gene: NA
CDR3nt: TGTGCCAGCAGCTTAGAAAGGGGAGGTGGCGTGAGCTCCTACGAGCAGTACTTC
CDR3aa: CASSLERGGGVSSYEQYF

v_gene: TRBV5-8
abundance: many
j_gene: TRBJ1-1
d_gene: TRBD1
CDR3nt: TGTGCCAGCAGCGAGCGACAGGGGAATATGATGAACACTGAAGCTTTCTTT
CDR3aa: CASSERQGNMMNTEAFF

v_gene: TRBV12-3/TRBV12-4
abundance: many
j_gene: TRBJ2-1
d_gene: NA
CDR3nt: TGTGCCAGCAGTTCCACCCGGGGCTACAATGAGCAGTTCTTC
CDR3aa: CASSSTRGYNEQFF

v_gene: TRBV2
abundance: NA
j_gene: TRBJ2-2
d_gene: NA
CDR3nt: TGTGCCAGCAGTGAAAAGGCCGGGGAGCTGTTTTTT
CDR3aa: CASSEKAGELFF

v_gene: TRBV19
abundance: NA
j_gene: TRBJ1-5
d_gene: NA
CDR3nt: TGTGCCAGTAGTATTGGTTTATCCCTCAATCAGCCCCAGCATTTT
CDR3aa: CASSIGLSLNQPQHF

v_gene: TRBV5-1
abundance: NA
j_gene: TRBJ2-1
d_gene: NA
CDR3nt: TGCGCCAGCAGCTTGGCCGGCCCATACCGCGACAATGAGCAGTTCTTC
CDR3aa: CASSLAGPYRDNEQFF

v_gene: TRBV5-1
abundance: many
j_gene: TRBJ1-1
d_gene: NA
CDR3nt: TGCGCCAGCAGCTTGGAGATAGAGAACACTGAAGCTTTCTTT
CDR3aa: CASSLEIENTEAFF

v_gene: TRBV30
abundance: many
j_gene: TRBJ1-2
d_gene: NA
CDR3nt: TGTGCCTGGAGTGTACAGGGCCCGAGGAGGGGCTACACCTTC
CDR3aa: CAWSVQGPRRGYTF

v_gene: TRBV3-1
abundance: NA
j_gene: TRBJ2-7
d_gene: TRBD2
CDR3nt: TGTGCCAGCAGCCAAGGGACTAGCGGGGGTTACGAGCAGTACTTC
CDR3aa: CASSQGTSGGYEQYF

v_gene: TRBV6-1
abundance: few
j_gene: TRBJ1-1
d_gene: TRBD1
CDR3nt: TGTGCCAGCGGAGCACAGGGGGCGCTCACTGAAGCTTTCTTT
CDR3aa: CASGAQGALTEAFF

v_gene: TRBV5-5
abundance: many
j_gene: TRBJ2-6
d_gene: NA
CDR3nt: TGTGCCAGCAGCTTGACCGGCTCTGGGGCCAACGTCCTGACTTTC
CDR3aa: CASSLTGSGANVLTF

v_gene: TRBV20-1
abundance: NA
j_gene: TRBJ2-1
d_gene: TRBD2
CDR3nt: TGCAGTGCTATACCCATAAGCGGGGGGGGTGAGCAGTTCTTC
CDR3aa: CSAIPISGGGEQFF

v_gene: TRBV12-5
abundance: NA
j_gene: TRBJ2-2
d_gene: NA
CDR3nt: TGTGCTAGTGGCTCCGGTGGGACCGCCGGGGAGCTGCTTTTT
CDR3aa: CASGSGGTAGELLF

v_gene: TRBV7-3
abundance: many
j_gene: TRBJ2-2
d_gene: NA
CDR3nt: TGTGCCAGCAGCTTAAGGGGCGGAGCAAACACCGGGGAGCTGTTTTTT
CDR3aa: CASSLRGGANTGELFF

v_gene: TRBV2
abundance: many
j_gene: TRBJ2-5
d_gene: TRBD1
CDR3nt: TGTGCCAGCAGTGAGCCTCAGGGGGCGGAGACCCAGTACTTC
CDR3aa: CASSEPQGAETQYF

v_gene: TRBV6-5
abundance: NA
j_gene: TRBJ1-5
d_gene: NA
CDR3nt: TGTGCCAGCAGTTACAGGGGTCAAAATCAGCCCCAGCATTTT
CDR3aa: CASSYRGQNQPQHF

v_gene: TRBV10-3
abundance: many
j_gene: TRBJ2-1
d_gene: TRBD1
CDR3nt: TGTGCCATCAGTGATGGGACAGGGGATCTCTCCTACAATGAGCAGTTCTTC
CDR3aa: CAISDGTGDLSYNEQFF

v_gene: TRBV28
abundance: NA
j_gene: TRBJ1-3
d_gene: TRBD1
CDR3nt: TGTGCCAGCAGCAGACAGGGGGGAGGAAACACCATATATTTT
CDR3aa: CASSRQGGGNTIYF

v_gene: TRBV5-1
abundance: few
j_gene: TRBJ2-1
d_gene: NA
CDR3nt: TGCGCCAGCAGCCCGGTTCCCTGGAATGAGCAGTTCTTC
CDR3aa: CASSPVPWNEQFF

v_gene: TRBV12-3/TRBV12-4
abundance: NA
j_gene: TRBJ2-2
d_gene: TRBD2
CDR3nt: TGTGCCAGCAGGGAAGGCGGGAGCTATTCGGGCACCGGGGAGCTGTTTTTT
CDR3aa: CASREGGSYSGTGELFF

v_gene: TRBV12-3/TRBV12-4
abundance: many
j_gene: TRBJ2-5
d_gene: TRBD2
CDR3nt: TGTGCCAGCAGTACGGGGGGCCAAGAGACCCAGTACTTC
CDR3aa: CASSTGGQETQYF

v_gene: TRBV5-1
abundance: NA
j_gene: TRBJ2-6
d_gene: TRBD1
CDR3nt: TGCGCCAGCAGCGGACAGGGGAGATCCTCTGGGGCCAACGTCCTGACTTTC
CDR3aa: CASSGQGRSSGANVLTF

v_gene: TRBV5-1
abundance: few
j_gene: TRBJ2-1
d_gene: TRBD1
CDR3nt: TGCGCCAGCAGCTTGAGTGGGACAGTGGCCTACAATGAGCAGTTCTTC
CDR3aa: CASSLSGTVAYNEQFF

v_gene: TRBV20-1
abundance: NA
j_gene: TRBJ1-1
d_gene: TRBD1
CDR3nt: TGCAGTGCTAGAGAGGGCGACAGGGAGAACACTGAAGCTTTCTTT
CDR3aa: CSAREGDRENTEAFF

v_gene: TRBV28
abundance: many
j_gene: TRBJ1-1
d_gene: NA
CDR3nt: TGTGCCAGCAGTTTGTCCAGGCTGGACACTGAAGCTTTCTTT
CDR3aa: CASSLSRLDTEAFF

v_gene: TRBV7-2
abundance: many
j_gene: TRBJ2-1
d_gene: TRBD2
CDR3nt: TGTGCCAGCAGACCCCTAGCGGGACGCTTCAATGAGCAGTTCTTC
CDR3aa: CASRPLAGRFNEQFF

v_gene: TRBV28
abundance: many
j_gene: TRBJ2-1
d_gene: NA
CDR3nt: TGTGCCAGCAGCGCTACTAGCCCGTCCTACAATGAGCAGTTCTTC
CDR3aa: CASSATSPSYNEQFF

v_gene: TRBV20-1
abundance: many
j_gene: TRBJ2-1
d_gene: TRBD2
CDR3nt: TGCAGTGCTAGGACGGGACTAGCGGGGCCCTACAATGAGCAGTTCTTC
CDR3aa: CSARTGLAGPYNEQFF

v_gene: TRBV12-3/TRBV12-4
abundance: few
j_gene: TRBJ1-2
d_gene: NA
CDR3nt: TGTGCCAGCGCCCCCGCCATGTTTTCGGCAGACTATGGCTACACCTTC
CDR3aa: CASAPAMFSADYGYTF

v_gene: TRBV20-1
abundance: many
j_gene: TRBJ2-5
d_gene: NA
CDR3nt: TGCAGTGCGGTACGATCGGAGACCCAGTACTTC
CDR3aa: CSAVRSETQYF

v_gene: TRBV28
abundance: many
j_gene: TRBJ1-5
d_gene: TRBD1
CDR3nt: TGTGCCAGCAGTATCCGGGACAGGATCAATCAGCCCCAGCATTTT
CDR3aa: CASSIRDRINQPQHF

v_gene: TRBV12-3/TRBV12-4
abundance: many
j_gene: TRBJ1-2
d_gene: NA
CDR3nt: TGTGCCAGCAGTCGGCAGGGTCCCCTTAACTATGGCTACACCTTC
CDR3aa: CASSRQGPLNYGYTF

v_gene: TRBV7-3
abundance: many
j_gene: TRBJ2-4
d_gene: NA
CDR3nt: TGTGCCAGCAGCTCTACAGCGATTTATGCCAAAAACATTCAGTACTTC
CDR3aa: CASSSTAIYAKNIQYF

v_gene: TRBV5-6
abundance: NA
j_gene: TRBJ2-2
d_gene: TRBD2
CDR3nt: TGTGCCAGCAGCTTGGGGCTAGCGGGATCAGGAGGGGAGCTGTTTTTT
CDR3aa: CASSLGLAGSGGELFF

v_gene: TRBV10-3
abundance: NA
j_gene: TRBJ2-3
d_gene: NA
CDR3nt: TGTGCCATCAGTGACGGGTTTGGAGAAGATACGCAGTATTTT
CDR3aa: CAISDGFGEDTQYF

v_gene: TRBV18
abundance: NA
j_gene: TRBJ2-3
d_gene: NA
CDR3nt: TGTGCCAGCTCACCAGCTCAAGGTGCAGATACGCAGTATTTT
CDR3aa: CASSPAQGADTQYF

v_gene: TRBV20-1
abundance: NA
j_gene: TRBJ1-2
d_gene: TRBD1
CDR3nt: TGCAGTGCTCCGACCCGGGACAGCCTCCCTGGCTACACCTTC
CDR3aa: CSAPTRDSLPGYTF

v_gene: TRBV27
abundance: NA
j_gene: TRBJ1-1
d_gene: NA
CDR3nt: TGTGCCAGCAGTTTAACTGCACAGGGTACTCCCACTGAAGCTTTCTTT
CDR3aa: CASSLTAQGTPTEAFF

v_gene: TRBV6-6
abundance: few
j_gene: TRBJ2-3
d_gene: NA
CDR3nt: TGTGCCAGCAGTTACGAGGTCGGGGCCCGTCACGGTACGCAGTATTTT
CDR3aa: CASSYEVGARHGTQYF

v_gene: TRBV12-3/TRBV12-4
abundance: many
j_gene: TRBJ2-5
d_gene: TRBD2
CDR3nt: TGTGCCAGCAGTTCAGGGACTAGCGGGGGGTTAGAAGAGACCCAGTACTTC
CDR3aa: CASSSGTSGGLEETQYF

v_gene: TRBV29-1
abundance: NA
j_gene: TRBJ1-1
d_gene: NA
CDR3nt: TGCAGCGTTGAAGGGACAGAGAACACTGAAGCTTTCTTT
CDR3aa: CSVEGTENTEAFF

v_gene: TRBV20-1
abundance: few
j_gene: TRBJ1-5
d_gene: NA
CDR3nt: TGCAGTGCTAGGGAGGGAAACCACCTCCAGCCCCAGCATTTT
CDR3aa: CSAREGNHLQPQHF

v_gene: TRBV2
abundance: many
j_gene: TRBJ1-1
d_gene: NA
CDR3nt: TGTGCCAGCAGTGATGGACAGATGAACACTGAAGCTTTCTTT
CDR3aa: CASSDGQMNTEAFF

v_gene: TRBV20-1
abundance: many
j_gene: TRBJ2-7
d_gene: TRBD2
CDR3nt: TGCAGTGCTAGGATCAGACTAGCGGGAAGGGGCGCCTACGAGCAGTACTTC
CDR3aa: CSARIRLAGRGAYEQYF

v_gene: TRBV6-2/TRBV6-3
abundance: once
j_gene: TRBJ2-2
d_gene: NA
CDR3nt: TGTGCCAGCATTTGGGTGTGGAGGGGGCTTTCGAACACCGGGGAGCTGTTTTTT
CDR3aa: CASIWVWRGLSNTGELFF

v_gene: TRBV6-2/TRBV6-3
abundance: many
j_gene: TRBJ2-1
d_gene: TRBD1
CDR3nt: TGTGCCAGCGTCCGGGACAGGGTTAACAATGAGCAGTTCTTC
CDR3aa: CASVRDRVNNEQFF

v_gene: TRBV4-1
abundance: NA
j_gene: TRBJ2-7
d_gene: NA
CDR3nt: TGCGCCAGCAGCCCGACGCCGGACTACGAGCAGTACTTC
CDR3aa: CASSPTPDYEQYF

v_gene: TRBV5-1
abundance: few
j_gene: TRBJ2-7
d_gene: TRBD2
CDR3nt: TGCGCCAGCAGCGACGGGACTAGGGGCGGCGAGCAGTACTTC
CDR3aa: CASSDGTRGGEQYF

v_gene: TRBV20-1
abundance: NA
j_gene: TRBJ2-7
d_gene: NA
CDR3nt: TGCAGTGCTAGTACTGGTTCATACGAGCAGTACTTC
CDR3aa: CSASTGSYEQYF

v_gene: TRBV15
abundance: many
j_gene: TRBJ1-1
d_gene: TRBD1
CDR3nt: TGTGCCACCAGCAGGCCCGGACAGGGGGTTACTGAAGCTTTCTTT
CDR3aa: CATSRPGQGVTEAFF

v_gene: TRBV7-9
abundance: once
j_gene: TRBJ2-1
d_gene: TRBD2
CDR3nt: TGTGCCAGCAGCTTAGCCTTACCGGGACTAGCGCACAATGAGCAGTTCTTC
CDR3aa: CASSLALPGLAHNEQFF

v_gene: TRBV28
abundance: NA
j_gene: TRBJ2-7
d_gene: TRBD2
CDR3nt: TGTGCCAGCAGTTCGAAAGGGACTAGCGGCTACGAGCAGTACTTC
CDR3aa: CASSSKGTSGYEQYF

v_gene: TRBV20-1
abundance: many
j_gene: TRBJ1-1
d_gene: TRBD1
CDR3nt: TGCAGTGCTACATCGGGACAGGGGGTAACTGAAGCTTTCTTT
CDR3aa: CSATSGQGVTEAFF

v_gene: TRBV10-3
abundance: NA
j_gene: TRBJ2-2
d_gene: NA
CDR3nt: TGTGCCATCAGTCCCAGGGTTGGCACCGGGGAGCTGTTTTTT
CDR3aa: CAISPRVGTGELFF

v_gene: TRBV14
abundance: few
j_gene: TRBJ2-5
d_gene: TRBD1
CDR3nt: TGTGCCAGCAGCCAAGAACAGGGGGCGGGAGAGACCCAGTACTTC
CDR3aa: CASSQEQGAGETQYF

v_gene: TRBV27
abundance: many
j_gene: TRBJ2-3
d_gene: TRBD2
CDR3nt: TGTGCCAGCAGTTCAACTAGCGGGAGGGCCCCAGATACGCAGTATTTT
CDR3aa: CASSSTSGRAPDTQYF

v_gene: TRBV12-3/TRBV12-4
abundance: NA
j_gene: TRBJ1-6
d_gene: NA
CDR3nt: TGTGCCAGCAGTCTTAACGGGCCAGGGGATTCACCCCTCCACTTT
CDR3aa: CASSLNGPGDSPLHF